The text below deals with one T cell receptor beta chain. This CDR3 region has 15 residues. The germline V and J ends were trimmed by 4 bases and 0 bases, with 11 bases remaining between them. Germline CDR1 is SGHKS and CDR2 is YYEKEE (reference sequence). Libraries were prepared by immunoSEQ multiplex PCR; TCRdb keeps only in-frame clonotypes and omits some of them. Of around 150,000 clones listed, almost 85% are singletons. These data come from a study of blood T cell repertoires in COVID-19. On the study more broadly: The origin of the acute and convalescent COVID-19 samples was the United States, Italy and Spain.

The chain carries TRBV5-5 and TRBJ1-3; D may be TRBD1 (6 bases). Sequenced input: peripheral blood. The source is a woman aged 80 or over with acute or convalescent COVID-19. The CDR3 here is CASSREGGSGNTIYF. CDR3 sequence (DNA): TGTGCCAGCAGCAGGGAGGGGGGCTCTGGAAACACCATATATTTT.